The rows below give T cell receptor beta chains drawn from one sample of a study of T cell responses to AZD1222 COVID-19 vaccine. Sequencing used immunoSEQ multiplex PCR; TCRdb keeps in-frame clones, though not all of them. There are around 87,000 clones in the sample; 80% to 90% occur only once, and roughly 2.4% lies in the top ten. Sample: peripheral blood, taken 28 days after the second AZD1222 dose. The source is an adult who received the AZD1222 COVID-19 vaccine. CDR3s include the opening cysteine and the closing phenylalanine or tryptophan. A D gene is named only where the DNA matches it firmly. Expanded clones are given a class, and other clones once, few, many or no size at all.

abundance	d_gene	v_gene	j_gene	CDR3nt	CDR3aa
NA	NA	TRBV6-1	TRBJ1-6	TGTGCCAGCAGTGACGAGGATGGGCAGGGTAGTTCACCCCTCCACTTT	CASSDEDGQGSSPLHF
NA	TRBD2	TRBV9	TRBJ2-1	TGTGCCAGCAGCGAGGGAACTAGCGCTACGTACAATGAGCAGTTCTTC	CASSEGTSATYNEQFF
NA	NA	TRBV4-1	TRBJ2-7	TGCGCCAGCAGCCTGGGGAGCTCCTACGAGCAGTACTTC	CASSLGSSYEQYF
NA	NA	TRBV10-3	TRBJ1-1	TGTGCCATCAGTGAGTCGCGCGAAAGCACTGAAGCTTTCTTT	CAISESRESTEAFF
NA	NA	TRBV5-1	TRBJ1-1	TGCGCCAGCAGCTTGGCCCCGGGGGGCGGCACTGAAGCTTTCTTT	CASSLAPGGGTEAFF
NA	NA	TRBV18	TRBJ1-6	TGTGCCAGCTCACCACAGTGGCGCACAGGGAATAAAAATTCACCCCTCCACTTT	CASSPQWRTGNKNSPLHF
NA	NA	TRBV2	TRBJ2-1	TGTGCCAGCAGCGAGATAATCGGCGGAGAGCAGTTCTTC	CASSEIIGGEQFF
NA	NA	TRBV7-2	TRBJ2-7	TGTGCCAGCAGCTTACTCGCGAGACCTCCTTACGACGAGCAGTACTTC	CASSLLARPPYDEQYF
NA	NA	TRBV9	TRBJ2-5	TGTGCCAGCAGCGTAGATCTAGGGACCCAAGAGACCCAGTACTTC	CASSVDLGTQETQYF
NA	NA	TRBV5-6	TRBJ1-6	TGTGCCAGCAGCGCCGGGACCTCTTCACCCCTCCACTTT	CASSAGTSSPLHF
NA	NA	TRBV3-1/TRBV3-2	TRBJ2-7	TGTGCCAGCAGCCTCGGGGCTGGGTACCGGTTGGAGCAGTACTTC	CASSLGAGYRLEQYF
NA	TRBD1	TRBV19	TRBJ2-2	TGTGCCAGTAGGAGGAACGACAGGGGGCCTGCCGGGGAGCTGTTTTTT	CASRRNDRGPAGELFF
NA	NA	TRBV6-6	TRBJ2-3	TGTGCCAGCAGGCTAGACACCGGTGGAGATACGCAGTATTTT	CASRLDTGGDTQYF
NA	NA	TRBV6-1	TRBJ1-6	TGTGCCAGCAGTGAAAACAACAATTCACCCCTCCACTTT	CASSENNNSPLHF
NA	NA	TRBV4-3	TRBJ2-1	TGCGCCAGCAGCCAAGATACTCCCTTTGAGCAGTTCTTC	CASSQDTPFEQFF
few	NA	TRBV6-2/TRBV6-3	TRBJ2-1	TGTGCCAGCAGTTACTTGGGGAATGAGCAGTTCTTC	CASSYLGNEQFF
NA	TRBD2	TRBV2	TRBJ2-1	TGTGCCAGCACCGGACTAGTTCGGGAGCAGTTCTTC	CASTGLVREQFF
NA	TRBD1	TRBV3-1/TRBV3-2	TRBJ1-2	TGTGCCAGCAGCGGGGACAGGGAAAATGGCTACACCTTC	CASSGDRENGYTF
NA	NA	TRBV5-1	TRBJ2-5	TGCGCCAGCAGCTTGGCCTGGGACACCCAAGAGACCCAGTACTTC	CASSLAWDTQETQYF
NA	NA	TRBV6-6	TRBJ2-3	TGTGCCAGCAGATTTACAACAGCCCCTCGTGAGTATTTT	CASRFTTAPREYF
NA	NA	TRBV11-2	TRBJ1-2	TGTGCCAGCAGTCTAGCCCATGGACGGACGGACTATGGCTACACCTTC	CASSLAHGRTDYGYTF
NA	TRBD2	TRBV5-6	TRBJ2-1	TGTGCCAGCAGCTTGGGGTCCGGTCTAGCGGGAAACAATGAGCAGTTCTTC	CASSLGSGLAGNNEQFF
NA	NA	TRBV6-5	TRBJ1-2	TGTGCCAGCAGTTCGGACCTCTATGGCTACACCTTC	CASSSDLYGYTF
NA	NA	TRBV5-1	TRBJ2-4	TGCGCCAGCAGACACAGCGTGGGAGGGGGGAACATTCAGTACTTC	CASRHSVGGGNIQYF
once	NA	TRBV9	TRBJ2-2	TGTGCCAGCAGCCCGGGACCTAACACCGGGGAGCTGTTTTTT	CASSPGPNTGELFF
NA	NA	TRBV6-5	TRBJ1-4	TGTGCCAGCGGAGTGGAAAAACTGTTTTTT	CASGVEKLFF
NA	NA	TRBV4-3	TRBJ2-7	TGCGCCAGCAGCCAAGAAAGGGACATCTACGAGCAGTACTTC	CASSQERDIYEQYF
NA	NA	TRBV29-1	TRBJ2-7	TGCAGCGCTTGGGACCCGGCGGGTCCGCACTCCTACGAGCAGTACTTC	CSAWDPAGPHSYEQYF
NA	NA	TRBV15	TRBJ1-2	TGTGCCACCAGCAGAGATAGGGGCTCCGGGAAGGGGCGGAATGGCTACACCTTC	CATSRDRGSGKGRNGYTF
NA	NA	TRBV10-2	TRBJ2-7	TGCGCCAGCAGTGAGTGGGGCTACGAGCAGTACTTC	CASSEWGYEQYF
NA	NA	TRBV6-2/TRBV6-3	TRBJ1-2	TGTGCCAGCAGTCAGAAGGGTGCCGGCTACACCTTC	CASSQKGAGYTF
once	TRBD1	TRBV5-1	TRBJ2-5	TGCGCCAGCAGTCCGGGGACAGGGGGAGAGACCCAGTACTTC	CASSPGTGGETQYF
NA	NA	TRBV29-1	TRBJ2-7	TGCAGCGTTGAAACCGGACATTCCTACGAGCAGTACTTC	CSVETGHSYEQYF
NA	NA	TRBV5-1	TRBJ1-1	TGCGCCAGCAGCTCTGACACGGGGCCTCCGAACACTGAAGCTTTCTTT	CASSSDTGPPNTEAFF
NA	NA	TRBV5-1	TRBJ2-5	TGCGCCAGCAGCGTAGACGGAGAGACCCAGTACTTC	CASSVDGETQYF
once	NA	TRBV7-2	TRBJ2-3	TGTGCCAGCAGCTTTCCTACCTCTAGCACAGATACGCAGTATTTT	CASSFPTSSTDTQYF
NA	NA	TRBV27	TRBJ1-2	TGTGCCAGCAGCCTGGTTGGGGCCGAATCTGGCTACACCTTC	CASSLVGAESGYTF
once	TRBD2	TRBV15	TRBJ2-7	TGTGCCACCAGCAGGTCATTGGTACTAGCGGGGGCATCCTACGAGCAGTACTTC	CATSRSLVLAGASYEQYF
NA	NA	TRBV6-2/TRBV6-3	TRBJ1-5	TGTGCCAGCAGCACAGGAATGCAGCCCCAGCATTTT	CASSTGMQPQHF
NA	NA	TRBV7-9	TRBJ1-1	TGTGCCAGCAGCTTAGAGGGCAACACTGAAGCTTTCTTT	CASSLEGNTEAFF
NA	NA	TRBV6-1	TRBJ1-6	TGTGCCAGCAGTGAAAGGAGGGACACTAATAATTCACCCCTCCACTTT	CASSERRDTNNSPLHF
once	NA	TRBV7-7	TRBJ2-1	TGTGCTAGCAGCTTAGAAGTCGGAGCCTCCTACAATGAGCAGTTCTTC	CASSLEVGASYNEQFF
NA	NA	TRBV18	TRBJ1-3	TGTGCCAGCTCACCTACCCCCCGACAGGCCCTCTCTGGAAACACCATATATTTT	CASSPTPRQALSGNTIYF
NA	TRBD2	TRBV12-3/TRBV12-4	TRBJ2-3	TGTGCCAGCAGTTTCACTAGCGGTACGCAGTATTTT	CASSFTSGTQYF
NA	NA	TRBV5-6	TRBJ2-7	TGTGCCAGCAGCTTGCAGCTAATCGAGCAGTACTTC	CASSLQLIEQYF